This entry describes one T cell receptor (beta chain). This sample is part of a study of blood T cells in healthy people across ages. V was clipped by 5 bases and J by 9 bases, with 14 bases between them. The germline V gene has CDR1 DFQATT and CDR2 SNEGSKA (reference sequence). The CDR3 runs 12 residues. A J-beta primer mix and a sample-barcoded 5' primer were used in a second PCR of roughly 7 to 12 cycles. TCRdb reanalysed the 5' RACE reads using MiXCR and keeps one entry per CDR3 protein. The sample includes under 2,000,000 distinct CDR3 sequences, approximately 50% of them seen just once. This sequence was found in a woman aged 40 to 55 in good health. The chain couples TRBV20-1 to TRBJ2-1; D may be TRBD2 (6 bases). The sample taken for sequencing was blood. Here the CDR3 reads CSAPFTSPEQFF. The CDR3 DNA sequence: TGCAGTGCTCCATTCACTAGCCCTGAGCAGTTCTTC.